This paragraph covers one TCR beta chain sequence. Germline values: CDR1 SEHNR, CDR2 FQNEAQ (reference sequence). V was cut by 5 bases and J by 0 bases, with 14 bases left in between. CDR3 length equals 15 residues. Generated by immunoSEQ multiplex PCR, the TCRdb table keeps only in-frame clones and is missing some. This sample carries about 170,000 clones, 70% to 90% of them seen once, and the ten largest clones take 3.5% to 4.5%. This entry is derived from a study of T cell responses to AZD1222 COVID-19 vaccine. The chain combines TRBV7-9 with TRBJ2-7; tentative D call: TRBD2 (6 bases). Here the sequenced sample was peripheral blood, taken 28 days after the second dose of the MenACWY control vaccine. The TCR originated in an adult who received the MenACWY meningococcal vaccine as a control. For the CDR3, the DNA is TGTGCCAGCAGCACTCCTCGGGGAGGCTCCTACGAGCAGTACTTC. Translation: CASSTPRGGSYEQYF.